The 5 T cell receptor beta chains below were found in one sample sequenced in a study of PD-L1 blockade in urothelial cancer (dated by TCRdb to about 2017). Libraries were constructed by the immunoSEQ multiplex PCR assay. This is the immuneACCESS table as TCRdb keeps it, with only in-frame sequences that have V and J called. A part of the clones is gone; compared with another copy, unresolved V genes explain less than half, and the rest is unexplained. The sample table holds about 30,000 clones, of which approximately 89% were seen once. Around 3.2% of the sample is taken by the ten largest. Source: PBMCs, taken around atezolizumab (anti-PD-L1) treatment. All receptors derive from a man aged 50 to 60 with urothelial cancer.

The CDR3 loop is CASSLEAGGWYGKNIQYF. The CDR3 coding sequence is TGTGCCAGCAGCTTAGAGGCCGGGGGATGGTATGGCAAAAACATTCAGTACTTC. The chain recombines TRBV13 with TRBJ2-4, with D perhaps matching TRBD2 (6 bases). The CDR3 sequence is 18 residues long. The V gene's germline CDR1 is PRHDT and CDR2 FYEKMQ (reference sequence). V was pared by 1 base and J by 3 bases, with 19 bases between. Combining the CDR3 with reference TRBV13 and TRBJ2-4 gives the whole variable domain AAGVIQSPRHLIKEKRETATLKCYPIPRHDTVYWYQQGPGQDPQFLISFYEKMQSDKGSIPDRFSAQQFSDYHSELNMSSLELGDSALYFCASSLEAGGWYGKNIQYFGAGTRLSVL.

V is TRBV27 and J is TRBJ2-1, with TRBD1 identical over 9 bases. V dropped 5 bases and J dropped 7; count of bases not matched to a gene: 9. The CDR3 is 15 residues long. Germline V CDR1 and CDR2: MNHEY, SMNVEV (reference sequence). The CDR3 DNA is TGTGCCAGCAGTACAAACAGGGGGCGCGGTAATGAGCAGTTCTTC. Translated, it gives CASSTNRGRGNEQFF.

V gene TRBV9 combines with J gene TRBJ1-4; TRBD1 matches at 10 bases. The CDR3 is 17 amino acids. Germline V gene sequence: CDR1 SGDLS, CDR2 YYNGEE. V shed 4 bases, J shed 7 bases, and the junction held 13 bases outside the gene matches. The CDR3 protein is CASSTRDRGLPGEKLFF. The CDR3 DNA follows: TGTGCCAGCAGCACACGAGACAGGGGGCTACCTGGTGAAAAACTGTTTTTT.

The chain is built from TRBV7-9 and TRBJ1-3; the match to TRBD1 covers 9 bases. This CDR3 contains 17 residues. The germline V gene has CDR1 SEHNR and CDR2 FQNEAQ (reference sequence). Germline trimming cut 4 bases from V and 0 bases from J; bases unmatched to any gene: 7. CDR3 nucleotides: TGTGCCAGCAGCTCCGGGACAGGGTACTTCTCTGGAAACACCATATATTTT. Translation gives CASSSGTGYFSGNTIYF.

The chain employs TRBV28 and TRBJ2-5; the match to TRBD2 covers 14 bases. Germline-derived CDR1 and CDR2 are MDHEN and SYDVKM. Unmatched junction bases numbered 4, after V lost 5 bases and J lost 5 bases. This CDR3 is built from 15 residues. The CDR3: CASSEGLAGVETQYF. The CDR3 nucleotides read TGTGCCAGCAGTGAGGGACTAGCGGGAGTGGAGACCCAGTACTTC.